This is a list of T cell receptor beta chains from one sample in a study of vaccination and CD4 T cells after COVID-19. Their antigen targets remain unknown. TCRdb used MiXCR to reprocess the PCR reads, holding one entry per CDR3 protein. The table includes roughly 16,000 distinct CDR3 sequences, about 55% detected once. The material was CD4+ T cells from blood, cultured in vitro, obtained before SARS-CoV-2 vaccination. The origin of the receptors is a human donor who had recovered from COVID-19. Both conserved end residues are part of each CDR3. A D gene is named only where the DNA matches it firmly. The listing skips clone size in some rows; elsewhere it reads once, few, many or a size class.

J | V | D | length | size | DNA | CDR3
TRBJ2-7 | TRBV11-3 | - | 17 | - | TGTGCCAGCAGCTTAGGAAGAGTAGTATCGGGCCAGTACGAGCAGTACTTC | CASSLGRVVSGQYEQYF
TRBJ1-2 | TRBV7-2 | - | 13 | - | TGTGCCAGCAGCTTAGTAGCAGGGAATGGCTACACCTTC | CASSLVAGNGYTF
TRBJ2-3 | TRBV15 | TRBD1 | 15 | few | TGTGCCACCAGCGGCCGGGACAGGCGCACAGATACGCAGTATTTT | CATSGRDRRTDTQYF
TRBJ1-5 | TRBV27 | - | 12 | - | TGTGCCAGCAGTTTTTTGAATCAGCCCCAGCATTTT | CASSFLNQPQHF
TRBJ1-2 | TRBV29-1 | TRBD1 | 14 | - | TGCAGCGTTGGGGACAGGGGAGCTAACTATGGCTACACCTTC | CSVGDRGANYGYTF
TRBJ2-5 | TRBV6-2/TRBV6-3 | TRBD1 | 16 | - | TGTGCCAGCAGTTCCGGACAGGGTTTTAAGGGAGAGACCCAGTACTTC | CASSSGQGFKGETQYF
TRBJ2-3 | TRBV20-1 | - | 14 | - | TGCAGTGCCCCGGGACCCACAAACGATGATACGCAGTATTTT | CSAPGPTNDDTQYF
TRBJ2-2 | TRBV20-1 | TRBD1 | 13 | - | TGCAGTGCAACCCGGACAGGGGGAGGGGAGCTGTTTTTT | CSATRTGGGELFF
TRBJ1-1 | TRBV6-1 | - | 12 | once | TGTGCCAGCAGGGACAGAGGGACTGAAGCTTTCTTT | CASRDRGTEAFF
TRBJ2-3 | TRBV20-1 | TRBD1 | 12 | - | TGCAGCGGAGCAGGGGGTACAGATACGCAGTATTTT | CSGAGGTDTQYF
TRBJ2-4 | TRBV7-2 | TRBD1 | 15 | - | TGTGCCAGCAGCCGGGACAGGGGGACCAAAAACATTCAGTACTTC | CASSRDRGTKNIQYF
TRBJ1-5 | TRBV19 | - | 14 | once | TGTGCCAGTAGTATTGGGGGCCGCGGGCAGCCCCAGCATTTT | CASSIGGRGQPQHF
TRBJ2-3 | TRBV6-2/TRBV6-3 | - | 15 | - | TGTGCCAGCCTCGAGACGGGACACTACACAGATACGCAGTATTTT | CASLETGHYTDTQYF
TRBJ1-2 | TRBV6-2/TRBV6-3 | TRBD1 | 16 | - | TGTGCCAGCAGTTCTCTCCCGGGACAGGGCAACTATGGCTACACCTTC | CASSSLPGQGNYGYTF
TRBJ2-7 | TRBV6-2/TRBV6-3 | - | 14 | few | TGTGCCAGCAGTTACGGGGGGGCTGCCTACGAGCAGTACTTC | CASSYGGAAYEQYF
TRBJ1-1 | TRBV7-9 | TRBD1 | 14 | few | TGTGCCAGCAGCTACGGACAGGGGAAGTCTGAAGCTTTCTTT | CASSYGQGKSEAFF
TRBJ1-4 | TRBV20-1 | - | 14 | - | TGCAGTGCTAGAGATTTAGTAGGCGGTGAAAAACTGTTTTTT | CSARDLVGGEKLFF
TRBJ2-2 | TRBV7-8 | TRBD1 | 15 | - | TGTGCCAGCAGCTGGGAGACAGGGTCCACCGGGGAGCTGTTTTTT | CASSWETGSTGELFF
TRBJ2-3 | TRBV5-4 | TRBD1 | 15 | - | TGTGCCAGCAGCTTGACAGGGGGCATGAAAGATACGCAGTATTTT | CASSLTGGMKDTQYF
TRBJ2-3 | TRBV7-2 | - | 15 | few | TGTGCCAGCAGCTTATCGGGCGGCTACACAGATACGCAGTATTTT | CASSLSGGYTDTQYF
TRBJ2-5 | TRBV10-3 | TRBD2 | 14 | - | TGTGCCATCAGATCCGCGGGGGGACAAGAGACCCAGTACTTC | CAIRSAGGQETQYF
TRBJ1-1 | TRBV11-3 | - | 14 | - | TGTGCCAGCAGCCGTGCCCCCCTAGTGTCTGAAGCTTTCTTT | CASSRAPLVSEAFF
TRBJ1-1 | TRBV7-9 | - | 15 | - | TGTGCCAGCAGCTTAGGGTGGGGGCAGGTCACTGAAGCTTTCTTT | CASSLGWGQVTEAFF
TRBJ1-1 | TRBV5-8 | - | 15 | - | TGTGCCAGCAGCTTCAGGCTTGTCTCGAGCACTGAAGCTTTCTTT | CASSFRLVSSTEAFF
TRBJ2-7 | TRBV28 | TRBD1 | 13 | - | TGTGCCGCCACCCGGGACAGTTCCTACGAGCAGTACTTC | CAATRDSSYEQYF
TRBJ1-2 | TRBV27 | - | 11 | - | TGTGCCAGCAGTTTAGACTATGGCTACACCTTC | CASSLDYGYTF
TRBJ2-5 | TRBV20-1 | TRBD2 | 13 | - | TGCAGTGCTCGGGCAGCGGGGGAAGAGACCCAGTACTTC | CSARAAGEETQYF
TRBJ1-1 | TRBV18 | TRBD1 | 13 | - | TGTGCCAGCCTAATGACAGGGGGCACTGAAGCTTTCTTT | CASLMTGGTEAFF
TRBJ1-3 | TRBV7-2 | - | 15 | - | TGTGCCAGCAGCTTATATTCGGGATATGGAAACACCATATATTTT | CASSLYSGYGNTIYF
TRBJ2-1 | TRBV19 | TRBD2 | 16 | - | TGTGCCAGTAGTATTATACGGACTAGCGGGAACAATGAGCAGTTCTTC | CASSIIRTSGNNEQFF
TRBJ2-7 | TRBV7-8 | - | 16 | - | TGTGCCAGCAGCTTTGGGAGGTCAGTTCAAACCTACGAGCAGTACTTC | CASSFGRSVQTYEQYF
TRBJ2-7 | TRBV5-4 | TRBD2 | 16 | - | TGTGCCAGCAGCTCTCTGACCTTGGGACTAGTGACACGGCAGTACTTC | CASSSLTLGLVTRQYF
TRBJ1-1 | TRBV6-2/TRBV6-3 | - | 16 | - | TGTGCCAGCAGTTACCTCCCGGGCACCATGAACACTGAAGCTTTCTTT | CASSYLPGTMNTEAFF
TRBJ1-2 | TRBV19 | TRBD1 | 16 | few | TGTGCCAGTATTTCTCCGGGGACAGGGACTGACTATGGCTACACCTTC | CASISPGTGTDYGYTF
TRBJ1-1 | TRBV6-2/TRBV6-3 | - | 11 | - | TGTGCCGTGGCAGAGAACACTGAAGCTTTCTTT | CAVAENTEAFF
TRBJ1-3 | TRBV19 | - | 15 | - | TGTGCCAGTAGCGACAGGACAAGCTCTGGAAACACCATATATTTT | CASSDRTSSGNTIYF
TRBJ1-1 | TRBV27 | TRBD1 | 14 | few | TGTGCCAGCAGTTTCGGACAGGGTACCGCTGAAGCTTTCTTT | CASSFGQGTAEAFF
TRBJ1-6 | TRBV4-1 | - | 16 | - | TGCGCCAGCAGCCAAGATACGGCAGGGGCCGGGTCACCCCTCCACTTT | CASSQDTAGAGSPLHF
TRBJ2-7 | TRBV20-1 | - | 12 | few | TGCAGTGCCAAGGGGGGTACCTACGAGCAGTACTTC | CSAKGGTYEQYF
TRBJ1-2 | TRBV27 | - | 14 | - | TGTGCCAGCAGTTTTTCCAAGGTTAACTATGGCTACACCTTC | CASSFSKVNYGYTF
TRBJ1-2 | TRBV28 | - | 15 | once | TGTGCCAGCAGTCTACCCCAGGGGTTAAACTATGGCTACACCTTC | CASSLPQGLNYGYTF
TRBJ1-5 | TRBV19 | - | 15 | once | TGTGCCAGTAGCCAAACGGGCCAGGAGGATCAGCCCCAGCATTTT | CASSQTGQEDQPQHF
TRBJ1-5 | TRBV20-1 | - | 15 | few | TGCAGTGCTGCGGTGTCGGGGAGGGGCAATCAGCCCCAGCATTTT | CSAAVSGRGNQPQHF
TRBJ2-7 | TRBV11-2 | - | 13 | - | TGTGCCAGCAGGGAAAATCGGAGGTACGAGCAGTACTTC | CASRENRRYEQYF
TRBJ1-2 | TRBV12-5 | - | 13 | - | TGTGCTAGTGGTCTACCCGCCCGACGTGGCTACACCTTC | CASGLPARRGYTF
TRBJ2-3 | TRBV12-3/TRBV12-4 | TRBD2 | 15 | - | TGTGCCAGCAGTTTTGGCGGGAGAGGCACAGATACGCAGTATTTT | CASSFGGRGTDTQYF
TRBJ1-1 | TRBV11-3 | - | 15 | - | TGTGCCAGCAGCTCCCGGCGGGGTCTCAACACTGAAGCTTTCTTT | CASSSRRGLNTEAFF
TRBJ2-4 | TRBV6-2/TRBV6-3 | TRBD2 | 14 | - | TGTGCCAGCAGTACGCGGGAGCCCAAAAACATTCAGTACTTC | CASSTREPKNIQYF
TRBJ1-2 | TRBV19 | - | 14 | few | TGTGCCAGTAGTATAGGATCCAGGGATGTTGGCTACACCTTC | CASSIGSRDVGYTF
TRBJ1-6 | TRBV4-3 | - | 13 | - | TGCGCCAGCAGCCAAGAGTCTTTTTCACCCCTCCACTTT | CASSQESFSPLHF
TRBJ1-5 | TRBV12-3/TRBV12-4 | - | 16 | - | TGTGCCAGCAGTTTCGATCGGGGGGCGCAGGGTCAGCCCCAGCATTTT | CASSFDRGAQGQPQHF
TRBJ1-1 | TRBV20-1 | - | 15 | - | TGCAGTGCTAGAGATTTAGGGTTGGGGAACACTGAAGCTTTCTTT | CSARDLGLGNTEAFF